What follows are 18 T cell receptor beta chains derived from one specimen sequenced in a study of T cells after posttransplantation cyclophosphamide. Data came from immunoSEQ multiplex PCR; TCRdb stores just in-frame clones and leaves some out. The data hold 21,000 or so clones, with approximately 83% observed a single time. Methotrexate plus calcineurin inhibitor accompanied controls' myeloablative marrow transplants; sampling was 1 year later. The sequencing used PBMCs, collected around 53 weeks after allogeneic stem cell transplant with calcineurin inhibitor and methotrexate. These receptors were obtained from a female patient between 25 and 45 years old who received an allogeneic stem cell transplant from an unrelated donor, was CMV-positive, and had acute and chronic GVHD. A subset of T cells may come from the graft donor.

V and J are TRBV7-9 and TRBJ2-3; D remains ambiguous. Trimming cost V 3 bases and J 0 bases, with 16 bases left between them. The CDR3 totals 17 residues. Germline CDR1 SEHNR, CDR2 FQNEAQ (reference sequence). CDR3 sequence reads: CASSFPRVATSTDTQYF. The CDR3 nucleotides are TGTGCCAGCAGCTTTCCTCGGGTCGCAACTAGCACAGATACGCAGTATTTT.

This chain links TRBV27 with TRBJ1-4; 7 bases are a match to TRBD1. Germline-derived CDR1 and CDR2 are MNHEY and SMNVEV (reference sequence). The ends lost 5 bases at V and 8 bases at J; junction bases unmatched: 5. The CDR3 covers 13 residues. The CDR3 here is CASSTGQREKLFF. As DNA, the CDR3 is TGTGCCAGCAGTACGGGACAGCGGGAAAAACTGTTTTTT.

The V and J genes are TRBV10-3 and TRBJ2-3, with 7 bases lining up with TRBD1. CDR3 length: 19 residues. Germline V lookup: CDR1 ENHRY, CDR2 SYGVKD. V shed 6 bases and J 0 bases; nucleotides not matched to a gene: 18. The CDR3 protein is CAISHTGTDSRASTDTQYF. The CDR3 nucleotides read TGTGCCATCAGCCACACCGGGACAGATTCCCGGGCTAGCACAGATACGCAGTATTTT.

The chain uses TRBV6-7 and TRBJ2-7; 9 bases align to TRBD1. TRBV6-7 is marked as an open reading frame, function uncertain. Unmatched junction bases numbered 11, after V lost 8 bases and J lost 6 bases. This CDR3 has 14 amino acids. The DNA for the CDR3 is TGTGCCAGCGACGGGGGGACAGGGCCGCCCGAGCAGTACTTC. Protein: CASDGGTGPPEQYF.

This rearrangement joins TRBV12-5 to TRBJ2-7; TRBD1 might be the D (5 bases). V lost 7 bases to trimming and J lost 0 bases, with 10 bases between them. The CDR3 is 13 amino acids. Per germline, CDR1 LGHNT and CDR2 FRNRAP. The CDR3 DNA reads as TGTGCTAGTGTCCCGACAGCCTCCTACGAGCAGTACTTC. Amino acid sequence: CASVPTASYEQYF.

V and J are TRBV19 and TRBJ2-3; 8 nucleotides match TRBD2. With 3 bases clipped from V and 8 bases from J, the junction kept 4 bases outside the gene matches. The CDR3 has 13 amino acids. Germline V gene lookup returns CDR1 LNHDA and CDR2 SQIVND (reference sequence). CDR3: CASSMSAGGTQYF. In DNA, the CDR3 is TGTGCCAGTAGTATGTCCGCGGGAGGTACGCAGTATTTT.

The gene calls are TRBV7-3 and TRBJ1-1; D is perhaps TRBD1 (6 bases). V lost 8 bases and J 8 bases, leaving 18 bases between the germline ends. Germline CDR1 and CDR2: SGHTA and FQGTGA. The CDR3 spans 13 residues. The CDR3 is CASSPRPQGEAFF. CDR3 nucleotides: TGTGCCAGCTCCCCCAGACCACAGGGAGAAGCTTTCTTT.

This clone was seen more than once but under ten times. V usage is TRBV7-2 and J usage is TRBJ2-3; D not resolved. V was cut by 1 base and J by 2 bases, with 7 bases left in between. The CDR3 runs to 14 residues. Germline CDR1 reads SGHTA; CDR2 reads FQGNSA. The CDR3 here is CASSLGGLTDTQYF. The CDR3 nucleotides read TGTGCCAGCAGCTTAGGAGGTCTCACAGATACGCAGTATTTT.

J is TRBJ1-1 and V is TRBV6-5, with no clear D. The CDR3 loop spans 13 amino acids. The V gene lost 7 bases and the J gene lost 5 bases, with 14 bases spanning the gap. Germline loops: CDR1 MNHEY, CDR2 SVGAGI. The DNA of the CDR3 is TGTGCCAGCAAATCTTCCTCGGGGACTGAAGCTTTCTTT. This sequence encodes CASKSSSGTEAFF.

The chain has TRBV10-3 and TRBJ1-1; unclear D gene. Germline V gene sequence: CDR1 ENHRY, CDR2 SYGVKD. V lost 4 bases to trimming and J lost 3 bases, with 9 bases between them. This CDR3 is 13 amino acids long. The CDR3 sequence is CAISVYTDTEAFF. CDR3 coding DNA: TGTGCCATCAGTGTGTACACCGACACTGAAGCTTTCTTT.

CDR3 residues: CASSLVKGGQWNQPQHF. The DNA for the CDR3 is TGTGCCAGCAGCTTGGTGAAGGGGGGACAGTGGAATCAGCCCCAGCATTTT. The chain is built from TRBV5-8 and TRBJ1-5; TRBD1 agrees at 7 bases. V was clipped by 0 bases and J by 4 bases; unmatched bases: 10. Germline V gene data show CDR1 as SGHTS and CDR2 as YDEGEE. This CDR3 comprises 17 residues.

V gene TRBV29-1 combines with J gene TRBJ2-7; D is perhaps TRBD2 (5 bases). There are 14 residues in the CDR3. V was shortened by 5 bases and J by 0 bases, with 14 bases between the two germline ends. CDR1 and CDR2 (germline): SQVTM, ANQGSEA. CDR3 nucleotide sequence: TGCAGCGTTTCGGGGTTGGGAGTCTCCTACGAGCAGTACTTC. Translating gives CSVSGLGVSYEQYF.

On this clone itself: At one end the junction does not follow the germline gene, possibly because of a read error. This chain connects TRBV7-7 to TRBJ2-2; 11 bases are a match to TRBD2. CDR1 and CDR2 (germline): SSHAT, FNYEAQ (reference sequence). The CDR3 extends over 15 amino acids. The CDR3 DNA follows: TGTGCTAGCAGACTAGGGACTAGCGGTGCCGGGGAGCTGTTTTTT. Translation: CASRLGTSGAGELFF.

This clone has just a few counts. The chain couples TRBV10-3 to TRBJ1-1, with TRBD1 matching over 7 bases. The CDR3 spans 14 residues. Trimming at V came to 10 bases and at J to 0 bases, leaving 8 bases not matched to a gene. CDR1 and CDR2 from the germline V gene are ENHRY and SYGVKD. For the CDR3, the DNA is TGTGCCAGCTCACAGGGGACGTTGAACACTGAAGCTTTCTTT. This codes for CASSQGTLNTEAFF.

The chain couples TRBV4-2 to TRBJ1-1; D is possibly TRBD1 (5 bases). CDR3 length: 15 residues. The V end lost 0 bases, the J end lost 1 base, and 9 bases lay between the germline ends. Germline loops: CDR1 LGHNA, CDR2 YNFKEQ. The CDR3 spells CASSQDEGQNTEAFF. In DNA, the CDR3 is TGTGCCAGCAGCCAAGATGAAGGACAGAACACTGAAGCTTTCTTT.

The rearrangement links TRBV2 to TRBJ2-7; TRBD1 aligns across 7 bases. The CDR3 sequence is 12 residues long. With 8 bases clipped from V and 0 bases from J, the junction kept 1 base outside the gene matches. Germline values: CDR1 SNHLY, CDR2 FYNNEI. CDR3 bases: TGTGCCAGCCGGGACAGCTCCTACGAGCAGTACTTC. Protein product: CASRDSSYEQYF.

The chain couples TRBV12-5 to TRBJ1-1; D may be TRBD1 (6 bases). The CDR3 loop spans 15 amino acids. Deletions cut 7 bases from V and 4 bases from J, with 19 bases between. Germline-derived CDR1 and CDR2 are LGHNT and FRNRAP. Here the CDR3 DNA reads TGTGCTAGTGATAAACAGGGTTACAGCAGCACTGAAGCTTTCTTT. Translated: CASDKQGYSSTEAFF. Looking up the rest from reference TRBV12-5 and TRBJ1-1 gives the full variable domain: DARVTQTPRHKVTEMGQEVTMRCQPILGHNTVFWYRQTMMQGLELLAYFRNRAPLDDSGMPKDRFSAEMPDATLATLKIQPSEPRDSAVYFCASDKQGYSSTEAFFGQGTRLTVV.

The chain couples TRBV19 to TRBJ2-5; perhaps TRBD2 as D (7 bases). V was clipped by 5 bases and J by 4 bases, with 14 bases between them. Per germline, CDR1 LNHDA and CDR2 SQIVND (reference sequence). This CDR3 spans 14 amino acids. DNA for the CDR3: TGTGCCAGTAGTTTGGGGGCGGGAGTAGAGACCCAGTACTTC. It translates to CASSLGAGVETQYF.